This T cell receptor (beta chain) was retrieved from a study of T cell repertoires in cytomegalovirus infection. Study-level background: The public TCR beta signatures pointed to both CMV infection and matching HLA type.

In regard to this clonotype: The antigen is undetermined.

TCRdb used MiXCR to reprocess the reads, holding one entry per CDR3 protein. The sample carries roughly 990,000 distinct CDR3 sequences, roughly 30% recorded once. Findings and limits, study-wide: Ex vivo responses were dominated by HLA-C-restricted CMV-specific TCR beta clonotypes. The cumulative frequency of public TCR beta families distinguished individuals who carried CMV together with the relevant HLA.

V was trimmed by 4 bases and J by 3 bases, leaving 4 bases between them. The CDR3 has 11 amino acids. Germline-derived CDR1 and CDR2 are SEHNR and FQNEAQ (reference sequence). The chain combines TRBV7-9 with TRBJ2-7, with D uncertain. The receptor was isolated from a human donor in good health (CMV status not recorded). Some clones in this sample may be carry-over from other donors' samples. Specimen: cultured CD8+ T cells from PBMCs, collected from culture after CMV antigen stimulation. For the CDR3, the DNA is TGTGCCAGCAGCTCAATCTACGAGCAGTACTTC. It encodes CASSSIYEQYF.